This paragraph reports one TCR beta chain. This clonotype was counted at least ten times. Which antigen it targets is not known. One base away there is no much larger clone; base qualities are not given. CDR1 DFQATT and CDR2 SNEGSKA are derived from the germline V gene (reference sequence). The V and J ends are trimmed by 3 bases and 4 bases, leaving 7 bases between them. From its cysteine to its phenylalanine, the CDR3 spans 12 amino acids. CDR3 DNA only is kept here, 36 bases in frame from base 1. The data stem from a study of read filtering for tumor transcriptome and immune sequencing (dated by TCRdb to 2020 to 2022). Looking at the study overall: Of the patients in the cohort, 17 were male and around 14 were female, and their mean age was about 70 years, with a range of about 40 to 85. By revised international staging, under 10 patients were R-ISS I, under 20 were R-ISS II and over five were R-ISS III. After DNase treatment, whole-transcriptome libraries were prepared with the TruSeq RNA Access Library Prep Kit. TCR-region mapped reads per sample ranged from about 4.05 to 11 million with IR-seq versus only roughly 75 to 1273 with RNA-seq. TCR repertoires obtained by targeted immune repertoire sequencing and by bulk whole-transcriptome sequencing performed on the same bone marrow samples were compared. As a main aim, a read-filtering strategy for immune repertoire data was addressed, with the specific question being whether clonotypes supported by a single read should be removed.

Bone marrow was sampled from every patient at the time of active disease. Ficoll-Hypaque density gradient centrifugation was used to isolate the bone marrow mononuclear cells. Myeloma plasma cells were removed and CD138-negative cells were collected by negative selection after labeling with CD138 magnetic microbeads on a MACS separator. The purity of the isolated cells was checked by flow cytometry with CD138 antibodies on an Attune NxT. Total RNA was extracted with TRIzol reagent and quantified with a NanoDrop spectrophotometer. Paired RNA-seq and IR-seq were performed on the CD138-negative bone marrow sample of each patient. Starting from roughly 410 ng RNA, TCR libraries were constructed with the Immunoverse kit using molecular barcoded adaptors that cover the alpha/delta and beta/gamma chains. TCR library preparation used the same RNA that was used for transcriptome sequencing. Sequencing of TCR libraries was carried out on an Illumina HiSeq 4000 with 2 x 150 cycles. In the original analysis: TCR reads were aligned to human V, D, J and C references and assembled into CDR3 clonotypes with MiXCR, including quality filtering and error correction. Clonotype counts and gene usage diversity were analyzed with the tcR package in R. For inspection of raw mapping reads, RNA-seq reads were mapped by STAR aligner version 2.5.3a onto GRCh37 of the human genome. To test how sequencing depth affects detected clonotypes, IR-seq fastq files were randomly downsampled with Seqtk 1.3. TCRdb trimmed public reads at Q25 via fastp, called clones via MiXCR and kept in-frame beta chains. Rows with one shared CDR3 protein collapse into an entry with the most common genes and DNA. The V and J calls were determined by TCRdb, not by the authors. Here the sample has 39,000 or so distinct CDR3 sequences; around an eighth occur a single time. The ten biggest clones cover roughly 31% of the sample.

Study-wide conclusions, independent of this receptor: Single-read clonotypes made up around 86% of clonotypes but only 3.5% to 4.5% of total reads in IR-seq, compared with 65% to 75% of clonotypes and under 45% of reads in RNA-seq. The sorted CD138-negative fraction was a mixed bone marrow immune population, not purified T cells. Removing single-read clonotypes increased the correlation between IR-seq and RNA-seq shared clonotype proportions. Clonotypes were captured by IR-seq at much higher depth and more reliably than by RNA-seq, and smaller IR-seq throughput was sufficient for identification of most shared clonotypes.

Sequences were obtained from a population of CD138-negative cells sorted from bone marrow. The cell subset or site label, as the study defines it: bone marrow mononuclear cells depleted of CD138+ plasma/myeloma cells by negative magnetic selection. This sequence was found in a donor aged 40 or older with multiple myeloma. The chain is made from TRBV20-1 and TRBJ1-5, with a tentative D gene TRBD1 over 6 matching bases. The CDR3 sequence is CSARDSNQPQHF. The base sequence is TGCAGTGCTAGGGACAGTAATCAGCCCCAGCATTTT.